This T cell receptor (beta chain) derives from a study of cytomegalovirus exposure and HLA in healthy donors. PCR was performed using 60 Vbeta and 13 Jbeta primers. Method: immunoSEQ multiplex PCR; TCRdb's copy keeps in-frame clones and lacks some. This table holds some 140,000 clones, 83% found once. Losses at the gene ends were 4 bases for V and 6 bases for J; bases not matched to a gene: 7. The germline gives CDR1 MNHNS, CDR2 SASEGT. The CDR3 is 15 residues long. The table lists this clone with a few counts. The chain joins TRBV6-1 to TRBJ2-7; 12 bases map to TRBD1. The sample taken for sequencing was PBMCs. This sequence was found in a man between 35 and 55 years old in good health and CMV-seronegative. CDR3 region: CASSARDRGQSEQYF. The CDR3 DNA is TGTGCCAGCAGTGCCCGGGACAGGGGGCAGTCCGAGCAGTACTTC.